This TCR beta chain was sequenced for a study of cytomegalovirus exposure and HLA in healthy donors. This CDR3 has 16 amino acids. CDR1 is SGDLS and CDR2 is YYNGEE in the germline V gene. Trimming took 2 bases from V and 1 from J, leaving 12 bases between them. Both 60 Vbeta primers and 13 Jbeta primers went into the PCR. TCRdb keeps only in-frame clones here, not all; method: immunoSEQ multiplex PCR. The sample includes some 150,000 clones, 9.4% seen only once; the top ten take 1.5% to 2%. A few counts support this clone. The receptor was isolated from a male donor in good health and CMV-seronegative. Sequenced input: PBMCs. The gene calls are TRBV9 and TRBJ2-2; D may be TRBD2 (5 bases). The CDR3 loop reads CASSVSAGENTGELFF. CDR3 nucleotide sequence: TGTGCCAGCAGCGTTAGTGCCGGGGAGAACACCGGGGAGCTGTTTTTT.